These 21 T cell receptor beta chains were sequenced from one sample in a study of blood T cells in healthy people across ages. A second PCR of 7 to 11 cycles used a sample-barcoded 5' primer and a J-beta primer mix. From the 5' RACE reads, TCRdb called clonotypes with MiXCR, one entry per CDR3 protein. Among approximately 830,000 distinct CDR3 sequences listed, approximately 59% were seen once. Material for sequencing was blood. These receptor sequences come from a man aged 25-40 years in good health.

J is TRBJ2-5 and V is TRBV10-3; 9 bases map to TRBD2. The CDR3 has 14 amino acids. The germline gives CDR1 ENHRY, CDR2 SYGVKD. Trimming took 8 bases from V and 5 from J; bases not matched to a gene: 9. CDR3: CAIHSGGTKETQYF. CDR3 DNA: TGTGCCATCCACAGCGGGGGGACCAAGGAGACCCAGTACTTC.

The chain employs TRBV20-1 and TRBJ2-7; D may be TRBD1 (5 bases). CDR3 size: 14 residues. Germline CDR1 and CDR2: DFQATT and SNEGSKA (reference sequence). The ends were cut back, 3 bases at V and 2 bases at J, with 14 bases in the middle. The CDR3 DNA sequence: TGCAGTGCTAGGGGCAGGGTCGGTCCCTACGAGCAGTACTTC. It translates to CSARGRVGPYEQYF.

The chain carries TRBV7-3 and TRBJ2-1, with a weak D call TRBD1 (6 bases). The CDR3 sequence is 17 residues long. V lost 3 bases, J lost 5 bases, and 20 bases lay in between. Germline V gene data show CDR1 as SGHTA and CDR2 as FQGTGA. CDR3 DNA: TGTGCCAGCAGCTTTAATATCGGTTCAGGGGTTCACAATGAGCAGTTCTTC. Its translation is CASSFNIGSGVHNEQFF.

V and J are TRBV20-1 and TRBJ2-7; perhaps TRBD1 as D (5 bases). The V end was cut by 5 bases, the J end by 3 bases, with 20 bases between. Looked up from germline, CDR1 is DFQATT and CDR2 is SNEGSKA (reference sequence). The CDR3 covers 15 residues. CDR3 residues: CSAPPYDSIYYEQYF. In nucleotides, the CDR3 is TGCAGTGCTCCTCCTTATGACAGCATCTACTACGAGCAGTACTTC.

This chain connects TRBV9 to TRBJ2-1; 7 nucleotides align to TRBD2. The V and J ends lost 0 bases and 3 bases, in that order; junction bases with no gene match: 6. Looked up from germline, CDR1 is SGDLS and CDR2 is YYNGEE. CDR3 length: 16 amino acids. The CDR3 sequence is CASSVDGRDYYNEQFF. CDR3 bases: TGTGCCAGCAGCGTAGATGGTCGGGACTACTACAATGAGCAGTTCTTC.

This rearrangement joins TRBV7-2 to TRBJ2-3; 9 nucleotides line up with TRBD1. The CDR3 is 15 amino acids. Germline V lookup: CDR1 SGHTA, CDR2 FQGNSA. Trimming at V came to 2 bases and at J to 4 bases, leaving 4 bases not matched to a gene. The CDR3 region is CASSLTGGAADTQYF. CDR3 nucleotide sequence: TGTGCCAGCAGCTTAACAGGGGGCGCGGCAGATACGCAGTATTTT.

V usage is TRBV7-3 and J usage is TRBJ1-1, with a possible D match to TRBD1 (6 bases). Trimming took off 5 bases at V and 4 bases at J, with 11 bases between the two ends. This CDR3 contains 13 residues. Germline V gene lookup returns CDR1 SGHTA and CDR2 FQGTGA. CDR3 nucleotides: TGTGCCAGCAGCGAGAGGGACACCACTGAAGCTTTCTTT. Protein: CASSERDTTEAFF.

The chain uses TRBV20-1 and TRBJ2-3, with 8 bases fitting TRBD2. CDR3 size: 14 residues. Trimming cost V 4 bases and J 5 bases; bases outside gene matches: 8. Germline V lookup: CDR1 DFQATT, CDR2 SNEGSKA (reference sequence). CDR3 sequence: CSAIRTSSRDTQYF. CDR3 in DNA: TGCAGTGCTATCCGGACTAGCTCCCGAGATACGCAGTATTTT.

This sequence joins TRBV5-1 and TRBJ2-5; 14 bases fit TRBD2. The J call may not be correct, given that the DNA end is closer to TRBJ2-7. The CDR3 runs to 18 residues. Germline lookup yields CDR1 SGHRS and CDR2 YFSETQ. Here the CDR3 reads CASSSETSGGAFSYEQYF. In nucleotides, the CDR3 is TGCGCCAGCAGCTCGGAGACTAGCGGGGGGGCCTTCTCCTACGAGCAGTACTTC.

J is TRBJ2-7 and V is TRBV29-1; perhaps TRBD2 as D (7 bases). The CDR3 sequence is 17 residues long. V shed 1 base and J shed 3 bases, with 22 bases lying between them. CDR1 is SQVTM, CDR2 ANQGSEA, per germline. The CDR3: CSVEVQEFTGGLYEQYF. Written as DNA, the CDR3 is TGCAGCGTTGAAGTTCAGGAGTTCACGGGGGGCCTCTACGAGCAGTACTTC.

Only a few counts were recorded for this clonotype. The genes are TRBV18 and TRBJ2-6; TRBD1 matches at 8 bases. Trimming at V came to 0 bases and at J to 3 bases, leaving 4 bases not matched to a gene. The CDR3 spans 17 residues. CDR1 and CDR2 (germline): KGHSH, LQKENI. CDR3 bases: TGTGCCAGCTCACCACCGAACAGGGGGATTGGGGCCAACGTCCTGACTTTC. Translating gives CASSPPNRGIGANVLTF.

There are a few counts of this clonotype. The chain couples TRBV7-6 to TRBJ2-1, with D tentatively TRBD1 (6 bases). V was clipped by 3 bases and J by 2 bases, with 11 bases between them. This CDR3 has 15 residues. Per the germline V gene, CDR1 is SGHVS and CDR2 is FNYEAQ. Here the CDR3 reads CASSLDRSAYNEQFF. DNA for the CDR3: TGTGCCAGCAGCTTGGACAGATCCGCCTACAATGAGCAGTTCTTC.

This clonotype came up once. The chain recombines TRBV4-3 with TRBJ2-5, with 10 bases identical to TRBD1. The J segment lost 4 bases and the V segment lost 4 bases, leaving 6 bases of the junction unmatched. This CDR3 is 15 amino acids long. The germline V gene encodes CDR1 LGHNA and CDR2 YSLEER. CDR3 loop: CASSPGQGWSETQYF. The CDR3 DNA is TGCGCCAGCAGCCCGGGACAGGGGTGGTCAGAGACCCAGTACTTC.

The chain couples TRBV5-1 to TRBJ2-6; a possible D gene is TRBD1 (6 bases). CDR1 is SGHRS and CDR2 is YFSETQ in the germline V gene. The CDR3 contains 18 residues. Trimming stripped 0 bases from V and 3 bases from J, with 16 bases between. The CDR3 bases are TGCGCCAGCAGCTTGGCCGGGACACCCGAGGTTGGGGCCAACGTCCTGACTTTC. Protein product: CASSLAGTPEVGANVLTF.

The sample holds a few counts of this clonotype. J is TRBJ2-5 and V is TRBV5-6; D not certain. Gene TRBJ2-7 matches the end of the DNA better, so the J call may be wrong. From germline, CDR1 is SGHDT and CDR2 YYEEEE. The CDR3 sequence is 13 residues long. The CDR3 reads CASSFRGSGEQYF. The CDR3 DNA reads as TGTGCCAGCAGCTTCAGAGGCTCTGGCGAGCAGTACTTC.

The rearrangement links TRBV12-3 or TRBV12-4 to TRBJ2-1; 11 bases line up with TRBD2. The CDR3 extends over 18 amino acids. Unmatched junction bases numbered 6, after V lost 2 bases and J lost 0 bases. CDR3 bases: TGTGCCAGCAGTTTAACTAGCGGGGGCCATAGCTCCTACAATGAGCAGTTCTTC. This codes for CASSLTSGGHSSYNEQFF.

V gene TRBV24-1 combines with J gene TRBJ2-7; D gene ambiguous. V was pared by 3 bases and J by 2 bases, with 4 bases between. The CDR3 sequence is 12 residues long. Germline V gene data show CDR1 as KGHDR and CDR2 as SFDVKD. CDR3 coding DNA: TGTGCCACCAGTGATCGAACCTACGAGCAGTACTTC. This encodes CATSDRTYEQYF.

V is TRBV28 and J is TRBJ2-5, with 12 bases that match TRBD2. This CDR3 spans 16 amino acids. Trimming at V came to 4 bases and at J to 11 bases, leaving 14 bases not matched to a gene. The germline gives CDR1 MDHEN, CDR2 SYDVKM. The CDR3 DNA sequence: TGTGCCAGCAGTTCCCCCCGGACTAGCGGGGTGTACGCGCAGTACTTC. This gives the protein CASSSPRTSGVYAQYF. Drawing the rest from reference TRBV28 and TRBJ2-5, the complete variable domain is DVKVTQSSRYLVKRTGEKVFLECVQDMDHENMFWYRQDPGLGLRLIYFSYDVKMKEKGDIPEGYSVSREKKERFSLILESASTNQTSMYLCASSSPRTSGVYAQYFGPGTRLLVL.

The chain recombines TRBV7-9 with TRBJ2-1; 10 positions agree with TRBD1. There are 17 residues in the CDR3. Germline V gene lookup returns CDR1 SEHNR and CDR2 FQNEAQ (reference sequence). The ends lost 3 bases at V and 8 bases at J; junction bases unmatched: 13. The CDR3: CASSFGSPGQGLYEQFF. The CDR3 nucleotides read TGTGCCAGCAGCTTCGGTAGCCCGGGACAGGGGTTGTATGAGCAGTTCTTC. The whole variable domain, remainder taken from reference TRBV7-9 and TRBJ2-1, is DTGVSQNPRHKITKRGQNVTFRCDPISEHNRLYWYRQTLGQGPEFLTYFQNEAQLEKSRLLSDRFSAERPKGSFSTLEIQRTEQGDSAMYLCASSFGSPGQGLYEQFFGPGTRLTVL.

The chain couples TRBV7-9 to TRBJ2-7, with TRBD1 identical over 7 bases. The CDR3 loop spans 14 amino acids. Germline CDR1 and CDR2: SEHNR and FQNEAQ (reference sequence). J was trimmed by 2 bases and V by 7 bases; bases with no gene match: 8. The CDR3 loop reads CASNPGTETYEQYF. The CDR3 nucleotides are TGTGCCAGCAACCCCGGGACAGAGACCTACGAGCAGTACTTC.

The CDR3 DNA sequence: TGTGCCAGCACCAAGGCCGGGTGGGGTTTCGGAGAGACCCAGTACTTC. Translating gives CASTKAGWGFGETQYF. J is TRBJ2-5 and V is TRBV7-2, with D unclear. The V gene lost 7 bases and the J gene lost 4 bases, with 22 bases spanning the gap. The CDR3 extends over 16 amino acids. Germline CDR1 SGHTA, CDR2 FQGNSA.